Listed here are 17 T cell receptor beta chains from one sample, sequenced in a study of identical twins. Each CDR3 protein gets one entry after TCRdb re-called the 5' RACE reads with MiXCR. Among 250,000 to 300,000 distinct CDR3 sequences listed, about 8% were seen once. These data are also associated with another study on yellow fever vaccine responses in identical twins.

Sequencing was carried out using CD8+ T cells sorted from blood. These receptor sequences come from a young woman in good health.

This rearrangement joins TRBV29-1 to TRBJ1-1, with a tentative D call TRBD1 (5 bases). From germline, CDR1 is SQVTM and CDR2 ANQGSEA. Trimming left V 0 bases short and J 7 bases short, with 9 bases between. There are 12 residues in the CDR3. The CDR3 spells CSVEDEGSEAFF. As DNA, the CDR3 is TGCAGCGTTGAAGATGAGGGGAGTGAAGCTTTCTTT.

This clonotype was found many times. This chain connects TRBV12-3 or TRBV12-4 to TRBJ2-4; 10 bases are a match to TRBD1. The CDR3 covers 14 residues. Trimming at V came to 4 bases and at J to 6 bases, leaving 3 bases not matched to a gene. In DNA form, the CDR3 reads TGTGCCAGCAGTTGGACAGGGGGGATAAACATTCAGTACTTC. Encoded protein: CASSWTGGINIQYF.

The table lists this clonotype with many counts. This CDR3 reads CASSSTPSLSTDTQYF. CDR3 bases: TGTGCCAGCAGTTCCACACCTTCCTTGAGCACAGATACGCAGTATTTT. This chain joins TRBV6-5 and TRBJ2-3; D is ambiguous. Between the trimmed V and J ends, which lost 4 bases and 0 bases, there was a span of 14 bases. Germline V CDR1 and CDR2: MNHEY, SVGAGI. This CDR3 contains 16 residues.

CDR3 amino acids: CASTETGGYEQYF. In nucleotides, the CDR3 is TGTGCCAGCACCGAGACTGGGGGCTACGAGCAGTACTTC. V is TRBV7-9 and J is TRBJ2-7, with D tentatively TRBD1 or TRBD2 (5 bases each). The germline V and J ends were trimmed by 7 bases and 3 bases, with 13 bases remaining between them. The CDR3 contains 13 residues. Germline V gene sequence: CDR1 SEHNR, CDR2 FQNEAQ (reference sequence).

In its sample, this clonotype was seen a few times. This sequence joins TRBV5-6 and TRBJ2-5; possible D gene TRBD2, 6 bases. This CDR3 is built from 15 residues. Germline V gene sequence: CDR1 SGHDT, CDR2 YYEEEE. Deletions cut 7 bases from V and 5 bases from J, with 21 bases between. CDR3 coding DNA: TGTGCCAGCGCTACCGGGTCAGCTGGGGGGGAGACCCAGTACTTC. Translating gives CASATGSAGGETQYF. The entire variable domain, with the rest obtained from reference TRBV5-6 and TRBJ2-5, is as follows: DAGVTQSPTHLIKTRGQQVTLRCSPKSGHDTVSWYQQALGQGPQFIFQYYEEEERQRGNFPDRFSGHQFPNYSSELNVNALLLGDSALYLCASATGSAGGETQYFGPGTRLLVL.

This clonotype came up a few times. The chain uses TRBV29-1 and TRBJ2-1; D gene unclear. CDR3 length: 12 amino acids. V lost 4 bases and J lost 7, with 11 bases in between. Germline CDR1 and CDR2: SQVTM and ANQGSEA. The CDR3 loop is CSVVFLVNEQFF. The CDR3 DNA is TGCAGCGTTGTTTTCCTGGTGAATGAGCAGTTCTTC.

This clonotype was counted only a few times. The genes are TRBV6-1 and TRBJ2-2; D is unclear. The V end was cut by 6 bases, the J end by 6 bases, with 11 bases between. Germline values: CDR1 MNHNS, CDR2 SASEGT. This CDR3 has 13 residues. The CDR3, as DNA: TGTGCCAGCAGCCTCGGATGGGCCGGGGAGCTGTTTTTT. It codes for CASSLGWAGELFF.

This clonotype was observed a few times. V usage is TRBV20-1 and J usage is TRBJ2-1; a weak D match, TRBD2 (6 bases). Germline CDR1 reads DFQATT; CDR2 reads SNEGSKA (reference sequence). The CDR3 length is 14 residues. The V end lost 6 bases, the J end lost 10 bases, and 22 bases lay between the germline ends. The CDR3 sequence is CSARSDRLGWEQFF. The CDR3 DNA reads TGCAGTGCCAGGAGCGACAGACTAGGCTGGGAGCAGTTCTTC.

This clonotype showed up just a few times. J is TRBJ2-7 and V is TRBV27; D possibly matches TRBD1 or TRBD2 (6 bases each). Trimming pared 2 bases from V and 4 bases from J, leaving 12 bases between. From germline, CDR1 is MNHEY and CDR2 SMNVEV (reference sequence). This CDR3 is built from 14 residues. The CDR3 here is CASSLRGAGYEQYF. DNA for the CDR3: TGTGCCAGCAGTTTAAGGGGGGCGGGGTACGAGCAGTACTTC.

V gene TRBV13 combines with J gene TRBJ2-3; 10 nucleotides line up with TRBD2. J gave up 4 bases and V 6 bases, and 10 bases lay outside the gene matches. Germline V gene data show CDR1 as PRHDT and CDR2 as FYEKMQ (reference sequence). This CDR3 comprises 16 residues. CDR3 in amino acids: CASRPTTSGVSDTQYF. The CDR3 DNA follows: TGTGCCAGCAGACCTACCACTAGCGGGGTTTCAGATACGCAGTATTTT.

This chain joins TRBV6-2 or TRBV6-3 and TRBJ2-2; 9 nucleotides line up with TRBD1. There are 16 residues in the CDR3. V lost 6 bases, J lost 7 bases, and 12 bases stayed unmatched. Germline CDR1 and CDR2: MNHEY and SVGEGT. The CDR3 nucleotides are TGTGCCAGCAGCCCTGGGACAGGGCGTGAGAACGGGGAGCTGTTTTTT. It codes for CASSPGTGRENGELFF.

This clonotype was counted a few times. The V gene is TRBV6-2 or TRBV6-3, the J gene TRBJ1-2; tentative D call: TRBD1 (5 bases). The CDR3 is 15 residues long. Trimming pared 6 bases from V and 2 bases from J, leaving 16 bases between. Germline assignment: CDR1 MNHEY and CDR2 SVGEGT. DNA for the CDR3: TGTGCCAGCAGCCCCAAAGCGGGGGGAAACTATGGCTACACCTTC. Protein sequence: CASSPKAGGNYGYTF.

This clonotype was seen only a few times. J is TRBJ2-5 and V is TRBV24-1; TRBD2 matches 7 bases. This CDR3 is 15 amino acids long. With 3 bases clipped from V and 1 base from J, the junction kept 4 bases outside the gene matches. Germline CDR1 is KGHDR and CDR2 is SFDVKD. The CDR3, as DNA: TGTGCCACCAGTGATATCGGGACTATCCAAGAGACCCAGTACTTC. It translates to CATSDIGTIQETQYF.

This chain uses TRBV7-3 with TRBJ1-1; tentatively, D is TRBD1 (5 bases). The CDR3 totals 13 residues. Per the germline V gene, CDR1 is SGHTA and CDR2 is FQGTGA. Trimming removed 3 bases from V and 4 bases from J, with 9 bases in between. CDR3 protein: CASSFGGGTEAFF. The DNA for the CDR3 is TGTGCCAGCAGCTTCGGGGGTGGCACTGAAGCTTTCTTT.

The genes are TRBV7-6 and TRBJ2-1, with 7 bases fitting TRBD2. J lost 7 bases, V lost 2 bases, and 8 bases had no gene match. This CDR3 region has 15 residues. Germline V gene sequence: CDR1 SGHVS, CDR2 FNYEAQ. The CDR3 loop is CASSLTRETGNEQFF. CDR3 DNA: TGTGCCAGCAGCTTAACGCGGGAGACGGGAAATGAGCAGTTCTTC.

This clonotype has just a few counts. The genes are TRBV11-2 and TRBJ2-1; tentative D call: TRBD2 (6 bases). The germline gives CDR1 SGHAT, CDR2 FQNNGV. The ends were cut back, 5 bases at V and 15 bases at J, with 20 bases in the middle. This CDR3 contains 13 residues. CDR3 amino acids: CASSPLEGSGRFF. The CDR3, as DNA: TGTGCCAGCAGCCCTCTTGAGGGTAGCGGAAGGTTCTTC.

This clonotype appeared a few times. The chain employs TRBV24-1 and TRBJ2-1; 7 bases are shared with TRBD1. Germline V gene sequence: CDR1 KGHDR, CDR2 SFDVKD. The CDR3 loop spans 16 amino acids. J was trimmed by 3 bases and V by 8 bases; bases with no gene match: 12. In DNA form, the CDR3 reads TGTGCCACCAAATCGCCGGGGCAGGGGGTCTACAATGAGCAGTTCTTC. Residues: CATKSPGQGVYNEQFF.